A selection of T cell receptor beta chains follows, all from one sample in a study of technical replicates of blood from a few donors. Some clones are missing from TCRdb's copy, which holds only in-frame ones; the method was immunoSEQ multiplex PCR. The sample lists about 80,000 clones, about 96% occurring once. The sample comprised T cells isolated from PBMCs. All receptors come from a human donor in good health. CDR3s include the opening cysteine and the closing phenylalanine or tryptophan. A D gene is named only where the DNA matches it firmly.

j_gene	v_gene	d_gene	CDR3aa	CDR3nt
TRBJ2-5	TRBV7-9	TRBD1	CASSRIDRGIETQYF	TGTGCCAGCAGCCGAATAGACAGGGGTATAGAGACCCAGTACTTC
TRBJ2-7	TRBV2	.	CASSVQRLISHEQYF	TGTGCCAGCAGTGTCCAGAGACTTATTTCCCACGAGCAGTACTTC
TRBJ1-1	TRBV28	.	CASSLSSVSPFTEAFF	TGTGCCAGCAGTTTGTCGAGCGTTAGCCCCTTTACTGAAGCTTTCTTT
TRBJ2-3	TRBV7-3	.	CASRRGSSTDTQYF	TGTGCCAGCCGAAGGGGCTCTAGCACAGATACGCAGTATTTT
TRBJ2-5	TRBV11-3	TRBD1	CASSLVGRTGKETQYF	TGTGCCAGCAGCTTAGTAGGAAGGACAGGAAAAGAGACCCAGTACTTC
TRBJ2-2	TRBV9	TRBD2	CASSVGGSGTGELFF	TGTGCCAGCAGCGTAGGCGGGAGTGGCACCGGGGAGCTGTTTTTT
TRBJ1-4	TRBV19	.	CASLPRGGDNEKLFF	TGTGCCAGTCTCCCCAGGGGAGGGGATAATGAAAAACTGTTTTTT
TRBJ1-3	TRBV19	.	CASNLGQSLSGNTIYF	TGTGCCAGTAATCTAGGACAGAGCCTTTCTGGAAACACCATATATTTT
TRBJ1-1	TRBV2	.	CASSDKGAFF	TGTGCCAGCAGTGATAAGGGGGCTTTCTTT
TRBJ2-3	TRBV5-1	TRBD2	CASRDPSGTYTDTQYF	TGCGCCAGCAGAGACCCCAGCGGGACGTACACAGATACGCAGTATTTT
TRBJ1-2	TRBV11-2	.	CASSGGYTFGSGNF	.
TRBJ2-1	TRBV5-1	.	CASRAYNEQFF	TGCGCCAGCAGAGCTTACAATGAGCAGTTCTTC
TRBJ2-4	TRBV11-2	TRBD2	CASSLAGGPKNIQYF	TGTGCCAGCAGCTTGGCGGGAGGTCCCAAAAACATTCAGTACTTC
TRBJ2-2	TRBV29-1	TRBD1	CSGVQGATGELFF	TGCAGCGGAGTACAGGGGGCAACCGGGGAGCTGTTTTTT
TRBJ2-3	TRBV6-6	.	CASSYSFHMREDTQYF	TGTGCCAGCAGTTACTCGTTCCACATGAGGGAGGATACGCAGTATTTT
TRBJ2-7	TRBV5-1	TRBD1	CASSPLTGKDYEQYF	TGCGCCAGCAGCCCTTTGACAGGGAAGGACTACGAGCAGTACTTC
TRBJ1-3	TRBV9	TRBD1	CASSVGTVSSGNTIYF	TGTGCCAGCAGCGTGGGGACAGTTAGCTCTGGAAACACCATATATTTT